These 2 T cell receptor beta chains originate from one sample sequenced in a study of cytomegalovirus exposure and HLA in healthy donors. PCR amplification relied on 60 Vbeta primers (plus 13 Jbeta primers). Data came from immunoSEQ multiplex PCR; TCRdb stores just in-frame clones and leaves some out. The data contain 90,000 to 140,000 clones, 60% to 85% of them singletons. What was sequenced was PBMCs. Every receptor here comes from a male donor in good health and CMV-seronegative.

The genes are TRBV4-3 and TRBJ1-1; TRBD1 might be the D (5 bases). In germline, CDR1 is LGHNA, CDR2 YSLEER. This CDR3 comprises 13 residues. Trimming cost V 2 bases and J 5 bases, with 9 bases left between them. CDR3 sequence: CASSQQEGTEAFF. CDR3 in DNA: TGCGCCAGCAGCCAACAGGAGGGGACTGAAGCTTTCTTT.

This clone was seen more than once but under ten times. The chain is built from TRBV10-3 and TRBJ2-7, with D possibly being TRBD1 (6 bases). The CDR3 loop spans 12 amino acids. V dropped 6 bases and J dropped 3 bases, with 9 bases sitting between them. Germline V gene lookup returns CDR1 ENHRY and CDR2 SYGVKD. The CDR3 sequence: CAIRDRYYEQYF. In DNA form, the CDR3 reads TGTGCCATCAGGGACAGATACTACGAGCAGTACTTC.